Detailed here is one T cell receptor (beta chain). PCR employed 60 Vbeta and 13 Jbeta primers. Data came from immunoSEQ multiplex PCR; TCRdb stores just in-frame clones and leaves some out. The sample consists of 150,000 to 200,000 clones, 65% to 85% of them appearing once. This record comes from a study of cytomegalovirus exposure and HLA in healthy donors. This CDR3 is 16 amino acids long. Unmatched junction bases numbered 10, after V lost 7 bases and J lost 6 bases. Germline V gene lookup returns CDR1 LGHNT and CDR2 FRNRAP. Input material: PBMCs. This receptor was taken from a male donor in good health and CMV-seropositive. The chain combines TRBV12-5 with TRBJ1-5; 12 bases fit TRBD1. CDR3 sequence reads: CASAPMGQGAIQPQHF. For the CDR3, the DNA is TGTGCTAGTGCCCCAATGGGACAGGGGGCGATTCAGCCCCAGCATTTT.